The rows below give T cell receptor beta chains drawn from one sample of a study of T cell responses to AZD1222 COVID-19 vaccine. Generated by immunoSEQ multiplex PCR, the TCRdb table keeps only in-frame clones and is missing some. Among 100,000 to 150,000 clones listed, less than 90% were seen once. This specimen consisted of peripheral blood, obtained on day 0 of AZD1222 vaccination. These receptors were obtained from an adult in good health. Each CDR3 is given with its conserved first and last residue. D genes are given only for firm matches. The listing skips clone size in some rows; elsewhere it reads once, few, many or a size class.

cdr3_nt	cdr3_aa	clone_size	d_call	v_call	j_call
TGTGCCAGTAGTCTTACGGGGGGCTCTGGAAACACCATATATTTT	CASSLTGGSGNTIYF	NA	NA	TRBV19	TRBJ1-3
TGTGCCAGCAGCCACCGCGACCGGGCCAGCATTCAGTTCTTC	CASSHRDRASIQFF	NA	NA	TRBV3-1/TRBV3-2	TRBJ2-1
TGTGCCAGCAGCTTCGCGGGGGGTTACAATGAGCAGTTCTTC	CASSFAGGYNEQFF	once	TRBD2	TRBV7-9	TRBJ2-1
TGTGCCAGCAGCTTAGACGTTGGTAGTGATGAGCAGTTCTTC	CASSLDVGSDEQFF	NA	NA	TRBV11-2	TRBJ2-1
TGTGCCAGCAGTGAATTATACGAGCAGTACTTC	CASSELYEQYF	NA	NA	TRBV2	TRBJ2-7
TGTGCCAGCAGCTCACGGGGAAGGGGTAACACTGAAGCTTTCTTT	CASSSRGRGNTEAFF	NA	NA	TRBV6-5	TRBJ1-1
TGTGCCAGCAGACCGGGACAGGGGGCCTTAGATACGCAGTATTTT	CASRPGQGALDTQYF	once	TRBD1	TRBV6-4	TRBJ2-3
TGTGCCAGCAGCTTGGAAGCCAGTTTGGGTGGCTACACCTTC	CASSLEASLGGYTF	NA	NA	TRBV5-6	TRBJ1-2
TGTGCCAGCAGCCCAATGGGACGGGGTTTTGACAATGAGCAGTTCTTC	CASSPMGRGFDNEQFF	NA	NA	TRBV7-9	TRBJ2-1
TGTGCCAGCAGCTTAGGGGGCTTGGACTATGGCTACACCTTC	CASSLGGLDYGYTF	few	NA	TRBV7-6	TRBJ1-2
TGTGCCAGCAGTTTGGTCTTACCGAGCTCTGGAAACACCATATATTTT	CASSLVLPSSGNTIYF	NA	NA	TRBV6-5	TRBJ1-3
TGTGCCAGCGGACCGGGACAGGGGGTTTCTAATCAGCCCCAGCATTTT	CASGPGQGVSNQPQHF	NA	TRBD1	TRBV28	TRBJ1-5
TGTGCCAGCAGCCCCAGTCAGGAATGGGCGGGAGGCTCAGAAGAGCAGTTCTTC	CASSPSQEWAGGSEEQFF	NA	TRBD2	TRBV7-9	TRBJ2-1
TGTGCCAGCAGGGACTCCGGGACAGGTAGGCAGTACTTC	CASRDSGTGRQYF	NA	TRBD1	TRBV27	TRBJ2-7
TGTGCCAGCAGCTTAATGCAGGGTAGGAATGAGCAGTTCTTC	CASSLMQGRNEQFF	NA	NA	TRBV11-3	TRBJ2-1
TGTGCCAGCAGCTTTGGGTGGGGGGCGTTTGAAGCTTTCTTT	CASSFGWGAFEAFF	NA	NA	TRBV5-5	TRBJ1-1
TGTGCCAGCAGCCCTGTAAGGGCCACTGAAGCTTTCTTT	CASSPVRATEAFF	NA	NA	TRBV14	TRBJ1-1
TGTGCCAGCAGCCAAGCGCTACAGGGGGATGCGGCCTACGAGCAGTACTTC	CASSQALQGDAAYEQYF	NA	TRBD1	TRBV4-2	TRBJ2-7
TGTGCCAGCAGCTTAACAGGTTACGATGGCTACACCTTC	CASSLTGYDGYTF	NA	NA	TRBV7-3	TRBJ1-2
TGTGCCAGCAGTGAAGGGGGAATTATTCAGTACTTC	CASSEGGIIQYF	few	NA	TRBV25-1	TRBJ2-4
TGTGCCAGCAGCCCACCACTAGCGGCAACCTACAATGAGCAGTTCTTC	CASSPPLAATYNEQFF	NA	TRBD2	TRBV7-8	TRBJ2-1
TGTGCCTGGAAGACAGGGGGCAAGGGCAATCAGCCCCAGCATTTT	CAWKTGGKGNQPQHF	NA	TRBD1	TRBV30	TRBJ1-5
TGTGCCAGCAGATCCTCGGGACAGGGTGGCCAGCCCCAGCATTTT	CASRSSGQGGQPQHF	NA	TRBD1	TRBV6-5	TRBJ1-5
TGTGCCAGCAGCCTTGGCGGGGCCTACTACAATGAGCAGTTCTTC	CASSLGGAYYNEQFF	NA	NA	TRBV5-4	TRBJ2-1
TGTGCCAGCAGCTTAGTACGGTCCCGAAGCAATCAGCCCCAGCATTTT	CASSLVRSRSNQPQHF	NA	NA	TRBV7-8	TRBJ1-5
TGTGCCAGCAGCTTATCGACAGAGCCCTACGAGCAGTACTTC	CASSLSTEPYEQYF	NA	NA	TRBV7-8	TRBJ2-7
TGTGCCAGCAGCGTCCTAATGAACACTGAAGCTTTCTTT	CASSVLMNTEAFF	NA	NA	TRBV9	TRBJ1-1
TGTGCCAGCAGCAAATGGTATTACAGGGGGTCTGGGGCCAACGTCCTGACTTTC	CASSKWYYRGSGANVLTF	NA	NA	TRBV21-1	TRBJ2-6
TGTGCCAGCAGAAGTGGGGATAACACCGGGGAGCTGTTTTTT	CASRSGDNTGELFF	NA	NA	TRBV6-6	TRBJ2-2
TGTGCCAGCAGCCCCCGGGGGCTAGCGGGGACCTACTCCTACGAGCAGTACTTC	CASSPRGLAGTYSYEQYF	NA	TRBD2	TRBV3-1/TRBV3-2	TRBJ2-7
TGTGCCAGCAGCCCCGGACAGGGCCCCACAGATACGCAGTATTTT	CASSPGQGPTDTQYF	once	TRBD1	TRBV14	TRBJ2-3
TGTGCCAGCAGCCCCGATGGGGGCCCGGGGGGCACTGAAGCTTTCTTT	CASSPDGGPGGTEAFF	NA	NA	TRBV9	TRBJ1-1
TGCGCCAGCGGAGGGCAAGTCCAAGAGACCCAGTACTTC	CASGGQVQETQYF	NA	NA	TRBV5-1	TRBJ2-5
TGTGCCAGCAGCTTAACGGACGGCCTTAACTATGGCTACACCTTC	CASSLTDGLNYGYTF	NA	NA	TRBV7-8	TRBJ1-2
TGTGCCAGTAGACAGGGTGAAAACTATGGCTACACCTTC	CASRQGENYGYTF	NA	NA	TRBV19	TRBJ1-2
TGCGCCAGCAGCTTCAGCGGGGGGGACACCGGGGAGCTGTTTTTT	CASSFSGGDTGELFF	NA	TRBD2	TRBV5-1	TRBJ2-2
TGTGCCAGCAGGACAGGGGCTAGCAATCAGCCCCAGCATTTT	CASRTGASNQPQHF	NA	TRBD1	TRBV6-6	TRBJ1-5